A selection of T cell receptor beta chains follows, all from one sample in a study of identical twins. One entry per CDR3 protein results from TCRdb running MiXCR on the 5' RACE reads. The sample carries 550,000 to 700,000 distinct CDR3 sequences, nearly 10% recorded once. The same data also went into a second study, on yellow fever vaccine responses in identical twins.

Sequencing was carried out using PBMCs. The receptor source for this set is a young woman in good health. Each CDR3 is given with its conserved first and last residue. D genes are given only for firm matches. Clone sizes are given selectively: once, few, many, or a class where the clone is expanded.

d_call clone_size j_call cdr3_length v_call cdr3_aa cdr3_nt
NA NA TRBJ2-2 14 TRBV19 CASSIDRVAGELFF TGTGCCAGTAGTATAGATCGGGTTGCCGGGGAGCTGTTTTTT
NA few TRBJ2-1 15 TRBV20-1 CSARDPSSPGGEQFF TGCAGTGCTAGAGATCCAAGCAGCCCCGGGGGTGAGCAGTTCTTC
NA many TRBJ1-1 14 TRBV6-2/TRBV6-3 CASSRSTGGTEAFF TGTGCCAGCAGCCGATCGACCGGGGGCACTGAAGCTTTCTTT
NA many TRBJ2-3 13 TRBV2 CASRGTGTDTQYF TGTGCCAGCAGGGGGACCGGCACAGATACGCAGTATTTT
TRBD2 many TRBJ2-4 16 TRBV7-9 CASSLNPSGAKNIQYF TGTGCCAGCAGCTTAAATCCTAGCGGGGCCAAAAACATTCAGTACTTC
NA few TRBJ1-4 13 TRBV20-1 CSARDPNDEKLFF TGCAGTGCTAGAGATCCCAATGATGAAAAACTGTTTTTT
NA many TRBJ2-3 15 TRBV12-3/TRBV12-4 CASSLSVRGPDTQYF TGTGCCAGCAGTTTATCGGTGAGGGGCCCAGATACGCAGTATTTT
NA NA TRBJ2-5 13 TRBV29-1 CSGRQSPQETQYF TGCAGCGGCCGACAGAGTCCCCAAGAGACCCAGTACTTC
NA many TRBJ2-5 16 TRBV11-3 CASRPTSLAPQETQYF TGTGCCAGCAGACCCACTTCTTTAGCGCCCCAAGAGACCCAGTACTTC
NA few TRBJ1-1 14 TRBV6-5 CASSYSLGANEAFF TGTGCCAGCAGTTACTCGTTAGGGGCGAATGAAGCTTTCTTT
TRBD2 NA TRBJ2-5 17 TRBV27 CASSSSGTSGLQETQYF TGTGCCAGCAGTTCCTCCGGGACTAGCGGGCTCCAAGAGACCCAGTACTTC
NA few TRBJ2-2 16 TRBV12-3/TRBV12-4 CASSLGQEPNTGELFF TGTGCCAGCAGTTTAGGACAGGAGCCGAACACCGGGGAGCTGTTTTTT
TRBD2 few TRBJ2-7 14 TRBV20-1 CSASHASGNDEQYF TGCAGTGCTAGCCACGCTAGCGGGAACGACGAGCAGTACTTC
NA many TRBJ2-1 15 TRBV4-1 CASSQEGNLYNEQFF TGCGCCAGCAGCCAAGAAGGGAACCTCTACAATGAGCAGTTCTTC
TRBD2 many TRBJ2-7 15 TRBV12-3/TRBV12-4 CASSPGLAGPYEQYF TGTGCCAGCAGCCCGGGACTAGCGGGACCATACGAGCAGTACTTC
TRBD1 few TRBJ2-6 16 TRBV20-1 CSATGTAFSGANVLTF TGCAGTGCTACCGGGACAGCTTTCTCTGGGGCCAACGTCCTGACTTTC
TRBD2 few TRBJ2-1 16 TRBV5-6 CASSWELAGGHNEQFF TGTGCCAGCAGCTGGGAACTAGCGGGAGGGCACAATGAGCAGTTCTTC
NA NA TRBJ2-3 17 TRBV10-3 CAICGLSRGDGTDTQYF TGTGCCATCTGTGGGCTCTCAAGGGGGGATGGCACAGATACGCAGTATTTT
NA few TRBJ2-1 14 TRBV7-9 CASSRLLDYNEQFF TGTGCCAGCAGTCGCCTCCTAGATTACAATGAGCAGTTCTTC
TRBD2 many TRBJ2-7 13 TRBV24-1 CATSTSGRNEQYF TGTGCCACCTCGACTAGCGGGAGGAACGAGCAGTACTTC
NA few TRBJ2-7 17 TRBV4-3 CASSQAVGGLGNYEQYF TGCGCCAGCAGCCAAGCGGTAGGCGGCCTAGGGAACTACGAGCAGTACTTC
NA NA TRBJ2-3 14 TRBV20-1 CSARVDPRTDTQYF TGCAGTGCTAGGGTGGACCCGCGCACAGATACGCAGTATTTT